This paragraph covers one TCR beta chain sequence. CDR3 size: 15 residues. The V gene lost 0 bases and the J gene lost 5 bases, with 13 bases spanning the gap. In germline, CDR1 is SGHTA, CDR2 FQGNSA. This sample is part of a study of blood T cell repertoires in COVID-19. Study-wide context: The United States, Italy and Spain supplied acute and convalescent COVID-19 samples. PBMCs, B-cell-depleted T cells, or T cells were the source of the cDNA or gDNA that made up the material.

Per the study methods: How many nucleated cells were present was estimated from reference gene primer amplification. The method was immunoSEQ multiplex PCR; TCRdb's version includes in-frame clones alone and lacks a portion of them. V and J calls plus clone size are reproduced from that table; the DNA served to infer D and trimming. Of under 150,000 clones in the sample, 88% were seen once. Source material: peripheral blood. The chain links TRBV7-2 to TRBJ1-2; D unclear. This receptor was taken from a human donor in a cohort sampled during active COVID-19. The CDR3 bases are TGTGCCAGCAGCTTAGCCCAACAGTCCCCATATGGCTACACCTTC. Residues: CASSLAQQSPYGYTF.